The 6 T cell receptor beta chains below come from one sample, sequenced in a study of blood T cell repertoires in COVID-19. Assay used: immunoSEQ multiplex PCR; TCRdb lists only in-frame clones, some missing. Of roughly 230,000 clones listed, roughly 84% are singletons. The sequenced sample was peripheral blood. The source is a woman in her fifties or sixties with acute or convalescent COVID-19.

The genes are TRBV30 and TRBJ1-2; no reliable D call. Trimming cost V 1 base and J 2 bases, with 11 bases left between them. This CDR3 region has 14 residues. Per germline, CDR1 GTSNPN and CDR2 SVGIG (reference sequence). The CDR3 sequence: CAWSAQTQNYGYTF. The CDR3 nucleotides read TGTGCCTGGAGTGCGCAGACTCAGAACTATGGCTACACCTTC.

The rearrangement uses TRBV11-2 and TRBJ1-1; D is unresolved. V was clipped by 5 bases and J by 8 bases, with 15 bases between them. The germline CDR1 and CDR2 sequences are SGHAT and FQNNGV. The CDR3 totals 13 residues. The CDR3 is CASSPGLIAEAFF. The CDR3 nucleotides are TGTGCCAGCAGCCCCGGACTAATAGCCGAAGCTTTCTTT.

The chain recombines TRBV24-1 with TRBJ2-3, with D tentatively TRBD2 (7 bases). Per the germline V gene, CDR1 is KGHDR and CDR2 is SFDVKD. The CDR3 has 18 amino acids. V dropped 4 bases and J dropped 2 bases, with 21 bases sitting between them. DNA for the CDR3: TGTGCCACCAGTGACGCTCACGGGGGCGGGAGTAACACAGATACGCAGTATTTT. Encoded protein: CATSDAHGGGSNTDTQYF.

V usage is TRBV7-3 and J usage is TRBJ2-2; 8 nucleotides match TRBD1. CDR1 is SGHTA, CDR2 FQGTGA, per germline. CDR3 length: 14 residues. The trim removed 5 bases at V and 7 bases at J, leaving 6 bases unmatched. Here the CDR3 reads CASSASTGGGELFF. CDR3 nucleotides: TGTGCCAGCAGCGCTTCCACAGGGGGCGGGGAGCTGTTTTTT.

The chain is built from TRBV9 and TRBJ2-2; D is possibly TRBD2 (6 bases). Germline V gene lookup returns CDR1 SGDLS and CDR2 YYNGEE. V was clipped by 3 bases and J by 3 bases, with 18 bases between them. This CDR3 has 17 amino acids. CDR3 nucleotides: TGTGCCAGCAGCGCGAGGACCGGGGGAACTTACACCGGGGAGCTGTTTTTT. Amino acid sequence: CASSARTGGTYTGELFF.

This clone has a single count. The chain's CDR3 is CASSSDRSGTDTQYF. CDR3 sequence (DNA): TGCGCCAGCAGCTCGGACAGGTCAGGGACAGATACGCAGTATTTT. The chain combines TRBV5-1 with TRBJ2-3; TRBD1 matches 7 bases. Germline V gene sequence: CDR1 SGHRS, CDR2 YFSETQ. J lost 3 bases, V lost 3 bases, and 7 bases had no gene match. The CDR3 sequence is 15 residues long.